This TCR beta chain emerged from a study of radiation and T cells in renal cell carcinoma. V shed 5 bases and J 6 bases; nucleotides not matched to a gene: 9. Per germline, CDR1 SGHTA and CDR2 FQGNSA. The CDR3 runs to 16 residues. Method: immunoSEQ multiplex PCR; TCRdb's copy keeps in-frame clones and lacks some. The profile covers under 100,000 clones, with just under 85% appearing a single time and around 9.4% taken by the ten largest. Stated time point: blood 4 weeks post-SBRT, at nephrectomy. Treatment described: 15 Gy SBRT to primary tumor, nephrectomy 4 weeks later. The rearrangement links TRBV7-2 to TRBJ1-6; 8 bases align to TRBD1. The source was blood, collected from a patient whose treatment included radiotherapy and nephrectomy. The receptor was isolated from a man in his forties or fifties with renal cell carcinoma. This chain's CDR3 is CASSPRDRGFNSPLHF. As DNA, the CDR3 is TGTGCCAGCAGCCCGAGAGACAGGGGCTTTAATTCACCCCTCCACTTT.